These T cell receptor beta chains were read from a single sample in a study of T cell responses to AZD1222 COVID-19 vaccine. The repertoire was sequenced with immunoSEQ multiplex PCR; TCRdb's copy has only in-frame clones and lacks some. The sample has approximately 140,000 clones, approximately 89% seen once. This specimen consisted of peripheral blood, obtained on day 0 of AZD1222 vaccination. The receptors stem from an adult in good health. Each CDR3 is given with its conserved first and last residue. D genes are given only for firm matches. The size entry is marked missing in some rows and otherwise reads once, few, many or a size class.

clone size: NA; J gene: TRBJ2-7; V gene: TRBV6-6; D gene: TRBD2; CDR3 DNA: TGTGCCAGCAGTTACCTCCACGGGGGGGAGAACTACGAGCAGTACTTC; CDR3 protein: CASSYLHGGENYEQYF
clone size: few; J gene: TRBJ1-1; V gene: TRBV5-6; D gene: TRBD1; CDR3 DNA: TGTGCCAGCAGCTTGGTGGACAGGATGAACACTGAAGCTTTCTTT; CDR3 protein: CASSLVDRMNTEAFF
clone size: few; J gene: TRBJ1-5; V gene: TRBV7-2; D gene: TRBD1; CDR3 DNA: TGTGCCAGCAGCGCCGCCGGGACAGGGAATCAGCCCCAGCATTTT; CDR3 protein: CASSAAGTGNQPQHF
clone size: NA; J gene: TRBJ2-3; V gene: TRBV7-3; D gene: TRBD1; CDR3 DNA: TGTGCCAGCAGCTCTACAGGGGTGGGCTCAGATACGCAGTATTTT; CDR3 protein: CASSSTGVGSDTQYF
clone size: NA; J gene: TRBJ1-5; V gene: TRBV18; D gene: NA; CDR3 DNA: TGTGCCAGCTCACCGGATATAGGGACCCCGGGACAGCCCCAGCATTTT; CDR3 protein: CASSPDIGTPGQPQHF
clone size: NA; J gene: TRBJ1-6; V gene: TRBV7-2; D gene: NA; CDR3 DNA: TGTGCCAGCAGCATCCGACGGAGCTCCTATAATTCACCCCTCCACTTT; CDR3 protein: CASSIRRSSYNSPLHF
clone size: NA; J gene: TRBJ1-5; V gene: TRBV9; D gene: NA; CDR3 DNA: TGTGCCAGCAGCGTATCGGGGGATAATCAGCCCCAGCATTTT; CDR3 protein: CASSVSGDNQPQHF
clone size: NA; J gene: TRBJ2-2; V gene: TRBV5-1; D gene: TRBD2; CDR3 DNA: TGCGCCAGCAGATCCGGACTAGCGGGGGGAGCCGGGGAGCTGTTTTTT; CDR3 protein: CASRSGLAGGAGELFF
clone size: NA; J gene: TRBJ1-2; V gene: TRBV28; D gene: NA; CDR3 DNA: TGTGCCAGCAGGCCAGGGGCGAATAGCTATGGCTACACCTTC; CDR3 protein: CASRPGANSYGYTF
clone size: NA; J gene: TRBJ1-2; V gene: TRBV27; D gene: NA; CDR3 DNA: TGTGCCAGCAGTGAGAGGGGCAGCAAAAATGGCTACACCTTC; CDR3 protein: CASSERGSKNGYTF
clone size: NA; J gene: TRBJ2-7; V gene: TRBV5-1; D gene: NA; CDR3 DNA: TGCGCCAGCCGGGTCCAGAGCGACGAGCAGTACTTC; CDR3 protein: CASRVQSDEQYF
clone size: NA; J gene: TRBJ1-2; V gene: TRBV18; D gene: NA; CDR3 DNA: TGTGCCAGCTCACCCGGGGACACCGCCCCTGGCTACACCTTC; CDR3 protein: CASSPGDTAPGYTF
clone size: few; J gene: TRBJ1-3; V gene: TRBV7-2; D gene: NA; CDR3 DNA: TGTGCCAGCAGCTTAGGGTCTGGAAACACCATATATTTT; CDR3 protein: CASSLGSGNTIYF
clone size: once; J gene: TRBJ2-6; V gene: TRBV7-9; D gene: TRBD2; CDR3 DNA: TGTGCCAGCAGCTTTAGCGGGGGGGCCTCTGGGGCCAACGTCCTGACTTTC; CDR3 protein: CASSFSGGASGANVLTF
clone size: NA; J gene: TRBJ1-5; V gene: TRBV6-6; D gene: NA; CDR3 DNA: TGTGCCAGCAGTTACTCGCAGCCCTGGAATCAGCCCCAGCATTTT; CDR3 protein: CASSYSQPWNQPQHF
clone size: NA; J gene: TRBJ1-1; V gene: TRBV5-8; D gene: NA; CDR3 DNA: TGTGCCAGCAGCTTGGCACTAACGGGGAACACTGAAGCTTTCTTT; CDR3 protein: CASSLALTGNTEAFF
clone size: NA; J gene: TRBJ1-4; V gene: TRBV5-6; D gene: NA; CDR3 DNA: TGTGCCAGCAGCCGTGACCAAACCACTAATGAAAAACTGTTTTTT; CDR3 protein: CASSRDQTTNEKLFF
clone size: NA; J gene: TRBJ1-2; V gene: TRBV7-2; D gene: TRBD1; CDR3 DNA: TGTGCCAGCAGCTTCGGACAGGGGGCTGGTGGCTACACCTTC; CDR3 protein: CASSFGQGAGGYTF
clone size: NA; J gene: TRBJ1-2; V gene: TRBV28; D gene: TRBD1; CDR3 DNA: TGTGCCAGCTGTATTAGCCACACAGGGGGCTATGGCTACACCTTC; CDR3 protein: CASCISHTGGYGYTF
clone size: NA; J gene: TRBJ1-2; V gene: TRBV10-3; D gene: NA; CDR3 DNA: TGTGCCATCAGCGAAACGACAGGTATCTATGGCTACACCTTC; CDR3 protein: CAISETTGIYGYTF
clone size: NA; J gene: TRBJ2-2; V gene: TRBV5-6; D gene: NA; CDR3 DNA: TGTGCCAGCAGTCGCAGTCCAGGCAGGGCAAACACCGGGGAGCTGTTTTTT; CDR3 protein: CASSRSPGRANTGELFF
clone size: NA; J gene: TRBJ1-5; V gene: TRBV4-2; D gene: NA; CDR3 DNA: TGTGCCAGCAGCCAAGGGTCCTATCTTTATAGCAATCAGCCCCAGCATTTT; CDR3 protein: CASSQGSYLYSNQPQHF
clone size: NA; J gene: TRBJ2-7; V gene: TRBV7-2; D gene: TRBD2; CDR3 DNA: TGTGCCAGCAGCTTAGGGGGCGGTTGGACTAGCTACGAGCAGTACTTC; CDR3 protein: CASSLGGGWTSYEQYF
clone size: NA; J gene: TRBJ2-1; V gene: TRBV27; D gene: NA; CDR3 DNA: TGTGCCAGCGGCAGCTACAATGAGCAGTTCTTC; CDR3 protein: CASGSYNEQFF
clone size: NA; J gene: TRBJ1-5; V gene: TRBV30; D gene: NA; CDR3 DNA: TGTGCCTGCGGCACCCTCAGGGGAAGCAATCAGCCCCAGCATTTT; CDR3 protein: CACGTLRGSNQPQHF
clone size: NA; J gene: TRBJ1-4; V gene: TRBV11-2; D gene: NA; CDR3 DNA: TGTGCCAGCAGCTTAGGCCCGGTGCGGGGCGAAAAACTGTTTTTT; CDR3 protein: CASSLGPVRGEKLFF
clone size: NA; J gene: TRBJ2-5; V gene: TRBV4-1; D gene: NA; CDR3 DNA: TGCGCCAGCAGCCAAGGCCCTGCCGCCGGCGGGCGGGGCCCACAAGAGACCCAGTACTTC; CDR3 protein: CASSQGPAAGGRGPQETQYF
clone size: NA; J gene: TRBJ1-2; V gene: TRBV5-1; D gene: TRBD1; CDR3 DNA: TGCGCCAGCAGCCCACAACCCAGACAGGGGGGCGAGAGGTATGGCTACACCTTC; CDR3 protein: CASSPQPRQGGERYGYTF
clone size: NA; J gene: TRBJ2-7; V gene: TRBV5-8; D gene: NA; CDR3 DNA: TGTGCCAGCAGCTTGGTCCTAGGGACAGGGACGCGAGCGGGGGGCGGCGAGCAGTACTTC; CDR3 protein: CASSLVLGTGTRAGGGEQYF
clone size: once; J gene: TRBJ2-1; V gene: TRBV5-1; D gene: NA; CDR3 DNA: TGCGCCAGCACCCCATACACGATGTACAATGAGCAGTTCTTC; CDR3 protein: CASTPYTMYNEQFF
clone size: NA; J gene: TRBJ2-1; V gene: TRBV7-9; D gene: NA; CDR3 DNA: TGTGCCGGTATTGGGAGAAACAATGAGCAGTTCTTC; CDR3 protein: CAGIGRNNEQFF
clone size: NA; J gene: TRBJ1-1; V gene: TRBV7-9; D gene: TRBD1; CDR3 DNA: TGTGCCAGCAGCTGGGGACAGGGGAGCACTGAAGCTTTCTTT; CDR3 protein: CASSWGQGSTEAFF
clone size: NA; J gene: TRBJ1-1; V gene: TRBV3-1/TRBV3-2; D gene: TRBD1; CDR3 DNA: TGTGCCAGCAGTGGCGACAGGGCGGTTGAAGCTTTCTTT; CDR3 protein: CASSGDRAVEAFF
clone size: NA; J gene: TRBJ2-1; V gene: TRBV11-3; D gene: NA; CDR3 DNA: TGTGCCAGCAGCTTAGAAGGGGGAACGACGAATGAGCAGTTCTTC; CDR3 protein: CASSLEGGTTNEQFF
clone size: NA; J gene: TRBJ1-6; V gene: TRBV4-1; D gene: NA; CDR3 DNA: TGCGCCAGCAGCCAGATATCGCGGGAGTATTGGCATTCACCCCTCCACTTT; CDR3 protein: CASSQISREYWHSPLHF
clone size: few; J gene: TRBJ2-1; V gene: TRBV7-9; D gene: NA; CDR3 DNA: TGTGCCAGCAGTTCAGGGAACAATGAGCAGTTCTTC; CDR3 protein: CASSSGNNEQFF
clone size: NA; J gene: TRBJ1-2; V gene: TRBV25-1; D gene: TRBD1; CDR3 DNA: TGTGCCAGCAGTGACTGGGACAGGGGAGTGAGGGGATCTGGCTACACCTTC; CDR3 protein: CASSDWDRGVRGSGYTF
clone size: NA; J gene: TRBJ1-1; V gene: TRBV5-1; D gene: NA; CDR3 DNA: TGCGCCAGCAGCTCCGGGCGCCGAACAGGGCGTGAGGGGACTGAAGCTTTCTTT; CDR3 protein: CASSSGRRTGREGTEAFF
clone size: medium-sized; J gene: TRBJ1-6; V gene: TRBV5-8; D gene: NA; CDR3 DNA: TGTGCCAGCAGCGTAGACAGTAATTTCGTCTATTCACCCCTCCACTTT; CDR3 protein: CASSVDSNFVYSPLHF
clone size: NA; J gene: TRBJ1-1; V gene: TRBV19; D gene: NA; CDR3 DNA: TGTGCCAGTAGATTCCGGTTCGACAGAGAATTTTTAAGCACTGAAGCTTTCTTT; CDR3 protein: CASRFRFDREFLSTEAFF
clone size: NA; J gene: TRBJ1-4; V gene: TRBV2; D gene: TRBD1; CDR3 DNA: TGTGCCAGCAGTTTACCGGGACAGGGGGATGAAAAACTGTTTTTT; CDR3 protein: CASSLPGQGDEKLFF
clone size: NA; J gene: TRBJ2-7; V gene: TRBV5-1; D gene: TRBD2; CDR3 DNA: TGCGCCAGCAGCCAGGGACTAGCGGGGGTTCCCAGCTCCTACGAGCAGTACTTC; CDR3 protein: CASSQGLAGVPSSYEQYF
clone size: NA; J gene: TRBJ1-2; V gene: TRBV27; D gene: NA; CDR3 DNA: TGTGCCAGCAGTTTATCGTGGGCCGGTACTAACTATGGCTACACCTTC; CDR3 protein: CASSLSWAGTNYGYTF
clone size: few; J gene: TRBJ2-2; V gene: TRBV2; D gene: NA; CDR3 DNA: TGTGCCAGCAGTGTACAGGGGGGGCGTCCCGGGGAGCTGTTTTTT; CDR3 protein: CASSVQGGRPGELFF
clone size: NA; J gene: TRBJ2-1; V gene: TRBV9; D gene: TRBD2; CDR3 DNA: TGTGCCAGCAGCATCCCCGAAAGGGGGACTAGCGGGGGCTCATACAATGAGCAGTTCTTC; CDR3 protein: CASSIPERGTSGGSYNEQFF
clone size: NA; J gene: TRBJ1-2; V gene: TRBV9; D gene: NA; CDR3 DNA: TGTGCCAGCAGCGGGCAGATCAACTATGGCTACACCTTC; CDR3 protein: CASSGQINYGYTF
clone size: few; J gene: TRBJ1-6; V gene: TRBV19; D gene: NA; CDR3 DNA: TGTGCCAGTACCATGAGGGGTGGTTCACCCCTCCACTTT; CDR3 protein: CASTMRGGSPLHF
clone size: NA; J gene: TRBJ2-5; V gene: TRBV6-5; D gene: TRBD2; CDR3 DNA: TGTGCCAGCAGTTACAGTGGGGCTAGCGGGGAAGAGACCCAGTACTTC; CDR3 protein: CASSYSGASGEETQYF
clone size: NA; J gene: TRBJ1-6; V gene: TRBV28; D gene: NA; CDR3 DNA: TGTGCCAGCACCGGGGGGGGTGACTATAATTCACCCCTCCACTTT; CDR3 protein: CASTGGGDYNSPLHF
clone size: NA; J gene: TRBJ1-1; V gene: TRBV24-1; D gene: TRBD1; CDR3 DNA: TGTGCCACCAGTGACCCGACAGGGGACACTGAAGCTTTCTTT; CDR3 protein: CATSDPTGDTEAFF
clone size: NA; J gene: TRBJ2-1; V gene: TRBV5-1; D gene: NA; CDR3 DNA: TGCGCCAGCAGCTTGGGAGCAGCCGGGGTGGAATACAATGAGCAGTTCTTC; CDR3 protein: CASSLGAAGVEYNEQFF
clone size: NA; J gene: TRBJ2-7; V gene: TRBV28; D gene: TRBD2; CDR3 DNA: TGTGCCAGCAGTCTCGGGGGGACCTACGAGCAGTACTTC; CDR3 protein: CASSLGGTYEQYF
clone size: NA; J gene: TRBJ1-4; V gene: TRBV10-2; D gene: NA; CDR3 DNA: TGCGCCAGCAGTGGGGGGGGAGAAAAACTGTTTTTT; CDR3 protein: CASSGGGEKLFF